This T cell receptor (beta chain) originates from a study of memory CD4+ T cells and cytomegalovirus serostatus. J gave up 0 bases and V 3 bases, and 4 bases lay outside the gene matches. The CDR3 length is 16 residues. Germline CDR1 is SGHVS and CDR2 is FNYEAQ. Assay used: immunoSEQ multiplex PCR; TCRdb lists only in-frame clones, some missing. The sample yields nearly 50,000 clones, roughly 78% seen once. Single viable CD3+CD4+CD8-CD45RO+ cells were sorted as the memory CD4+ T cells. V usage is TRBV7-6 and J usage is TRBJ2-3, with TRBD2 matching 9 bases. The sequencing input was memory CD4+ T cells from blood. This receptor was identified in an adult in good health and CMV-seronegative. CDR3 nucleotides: TGTGCCAGCAGCTTCCGCGGGAGGGGGAGCACAGATACGCAGTATTTT. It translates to CASSFRGRGSTDTQYF.